A selection of T cell receptor beta chains follows, all from one sample in a study of shared clonotypes between healthy human individuals. Using immunoSEQ multiplex PCR, the repertoire was profiled, and TCRdb retains in-frame clones only, with some absent. The data show millions of clones, under 95% seen once. The sequenced sample consisted of naive CD8+ T cells from PBMCs. The receptors derive from a man between 18 and 35 years old in good health. Some clones in this sample may be carry-over from other donors' samples. Each CDR3 is given with its conserved first and last residue. The D gene is left open where the match is weak. Rows give clone size only sometimes, using once, few, many, or a class for an expanded clone.

v_call: TRBV19; j_call: TRBJ2-7; d_call: TRBD2; clone_size: NA; cdr3_nt: TGTGCCAGTAGTCGACTAGCGGGAGTTTACGAGCAGTACTTC; cdr3_aa: CASSRLAGVYEQYF
v_call: TRBV28; j_call: TRBJ1-1; d_call: NA; clone_size: few; cdr3_nt: TGTGCCAGCAGTTCCCAGAGGGGGGCGAACACTGAAGCTTTCTTT; cdr3_aa: CASSSQRGANTEAFF
v_call: TRBV27; j_call: TRBJ2-1; d_call: NA; clone_size: NA; cdr3_nt: TGTGCCAGCAGCTCGACAGACTCAGACAATGAGCAGTTCTTC; cdr3_aa: CASSSTDSDNEQFF
v_call: TRBV7-9; j_call: TRBJ1-1; d_call: NA; clone_size: NA; cdr3_nt: TGTGCCAGCAGCTTCCTTGGCGCTGAAGCTTTCTTT; cdr3_aa: CASSFLGAEAFF
v_call: TRBV9; j_call: TRBJ2-7; d_call: NA; clone_size: NA; cdr3_nt: TGTGCCAGCAGCGTAGATGATAGCGAGGCCTACGAGCAGTACTTC; cdr3_aa: CASSVDDSEAYEQYF
v_call: TRBV28; j_call: TRBJ2-5; d_call: TRBD2; clone_size: NA; cdr3_nt: TGTGCCAGCAGTTTTTTTTCGGGAGGGGGCCAAGAGACCCAGTACTTC; cdr3_aa: CASSFFSGGGQETQYF
v_call: TRBV6-1; j_call: TRBJ1-2; d_call: NA; clone_size: NA; cdr3_nt: TGTGCCAGCCGGAGGGGGGGGCTCTATGGCTACACCTTC; cdr3_aa: CASRRGGLYGYTF
v_call: TRBV5-1; j_call: TRBJ2-7; d_call: TRBD2; clone_size: NA; cdr3_nt: TGCGCCAGCAGCCCGCCGACTAGCGAGAGCTCCTACGAGCAGTACTTC; cdr3_aa: CASSPPTSESSYEQYF
v_call: TRBV5-1; j_call: TRBJ1-2; d_call: NA; clone_size: NA; cdr3_nt: TGCGCCAGCAGCTTGGGACAGCAGAATCTTCTCGTACCTAACTATGGCTACACCTTC; cdr3_aa: CASSLGQQNLLVPNYGYTF
v_call: TRBV7-8; j_call: TRBJ1-3; d_call: TRBD1; clone_size: NA; cdr3_nt: TGTGCCAGCAGCTTGGGGACAGGGGGAGGAAACACCATATATTTT; cdr3_aa: CASSLGTGGGNTIYF
v_call: TRBV15; j_call: TRBJ2-1; d_call: NA; clone_size: NA; cdr3_nt: TGTGCCACCAGCAGAGGCGCCGCCGGGGCGAATGAGCAGTTCTTC; cdr3_aa: CATSRGAAGANEQFF
v_call: TRBV10-2; j_call: TRBJ2-3; d_call: TRBD2; clone_size: NA; cdr3_nt: TGCGCCAGCTCCATCCTAGCGGGAGAGGCAGATACGCAGTATTTT; cdr3_aa: CASSILAGEADTQYF
v_call: TRBV19; j_call: TRBJ2-1; d_call: NA; clone_size: NA; cdr3_nt: TGTGCCAGTCTCGCGATAGACAATGAGCAGTTCTTC; cdr3_aa: CASLAIDNEQFF
v_call: TRBV14; j_call: TRBJ2-5; d_call: NA; clone_size: once; cdr3_nt: TGTGCCAGCAGCCAACAAAGAACGGGGCCTTTAGGGGAGACCCAGTACTTC; cdr3_aa: CASSQQRTGPLGETQYF
v_call: TRBV9; j_call: TRBJ1-2; d_call: NA; clone_size: once; cdr3_nt: TGTGCCAGCAGCGTAGATTATGGCTACACCTTC; cdr3_aa: CASSVDYGYTF
v_call: TRBV5-4; j_call: TRBJ2-7; d_call: NA; clone_size: NA; cdr3_nt: TGTGCCAGCAGCTTGGGGCGGGACGCCTACGAGCAGTACTTC; cdr3_aa: CASSLGRDAYEQYF
v_call: TRBV5-1; j_call: TRBJ2-7; d_call: NA; clone_size: NA; cdr3_nt: TGCGCCAGCAGCCTCCAGCCCGACGAGCAGTACTTC; cdr3_aa: CASSLQPDEQYF
v_call: TRBV6-1; j_call: TRBJ2-7; d_call: NA; clone_size: NA; cdr3_nt: TGTGCCAGCAGTGAAGGGCTATACTACGAGCAGTACTTC; cdr3_aa: CASSEGLYYEQYF
v_call: TRBV5-1; j_call: TRBJ2-1; d_call: TRBD2; clone_size: NA; cdr3_nt: TGCGCCAGCAGCTTGGCCGAGACTAGCGGATACAATGAGCAGTTCTTC; cdr3_aa: CASSLAETSGYNEQFF
v_call: TRBV27; j_call: TRBJ2-1; d_call: NA; clone_size: NA; cdr3_nt: TGTGCCAGCAGTTTATCGGGGTATAGCCGACCTAATGAGCAGTTCTTC; cdr3_aa: CASSLSGYSRPNEQFF
v_call: TRBV23-1; j_call: TRBJ2-7; d_call: TRBD1; clone_size: NA; cdr3_nt: TGCGCCAGCACCCCAGGGGGCGGTTGCGAGCAGTACTTC; cdr3_aa: CASTPGGGCEQYF
v_call: TRBV9; j_call: TRBJ1-3; d_call: NA; clone_size: NA; cdr3_nt: TGTGCCAGCAGCGCGTTTTTGACAGCTTCTGGAAACACCATATATTTT; cdr3_aa: CASSAFLTASGNTIYF
v_call: TRBV27; j_call: TRBJ2-7; d_call: TRBD2; clone_size: NA; cdr3_nt: TGTGCCAGCAGTTCGGGGGGGACACTTTTGGACGAGCAGTACTTC; cdr3_aa: CASSSGGTLLDEQYF
v_call: TRBV7-9; j_call: TRBJ2-3; d_call: NA; clone_size: NA; cdr3_nt: TGTGCCAGCGCCGATGGGGGGATTGCAGATACGCAGTATTTT; cdr3_aa: CASADGGIADTQYF
v_call: TRBV5-1; j_call: TRBJ2-5; d_call: TRBD1; clone_size: NA; cdr3_nt: TGCGCCAGCAGCTTGGACAGGGGGCGCAGCCAAGAGACCCAGTACTTC; cdr3_aa: CASSLDRGRSQETQYF
v_call: TRBV20-1; j_call: TRBJ2-7; d_call: TRBD2; clone_size: NA; cdr3_nt: TGCAGTTCGGGACTATCCTACGAGCAGTACTTC; cdr3_aa: CSSGLSYEQYF
v_call: TRBV5-4; j_call: TRBJ2-1; d_call: NA; clone_size: NA; cdr3_nt: TGTGCCAGCAGCTTGGTCGGCGGCAATGAGCAGTTCTTC; cdr3_aa: CASSLVGGNEQFF
v_call: TRBV15; j_call: TRBJ1-2; d_call: NA; clone_size: NA; cdr3_nt: TGTGCCACCAGCAGAGATCACGAGGATATCTATGGCTACACCTTC; cdr3_aa: CATSRDHEDIYGYTF
v_call: TRBV4-1; j_call: TRBJ2-1; d_call: NA; clone_size: NA; cdr3_nt: TGCGCCAGCAGCCATGTAGCGCTATTGAATGAGCAGTTCTTC; cdr3_aa: CASSHVALLNEQFF
v_call: TRBV28; j_call: TRBJ2-6; d_call: NA; clone_size: NA; cdr3_nt: TGTGCCAGCAGTGACGACTCTGGGGCCAACGTCCTGACTTTC; cdr3_aa: CASSDDSGANVLTF
v_call: TRBV7-9; j_call: TRBJ1-3; d_call: NA; clone_size: NA; cdr3_nt: TGTGCCAGCAGCCCGTCGGACAGTTATGGAAACACCATATATTTT; cdr3_aa: CASSPSDSYGNTIYF
v_call: TRBV6-5; j_call: TRBJ1-5; d_call: NA; clone_size: NA; cdr3_nt: TGTGCCACCTCGGGGAGCGGGGACAATCAGCCCCAGCATTTT; cdr3_aa: CATSGSGDNQPQHF
v_call: TRBV27; j_call: TRBJ1-1; d_call: NA; clone_size: NA; cdr3_nt: TGTGCCAGCAGTTTAATGAGGGGGGGCACTGAAGCTTTCTTT; cdr3_aa: CASSLMRGGTEAFF
v_call: TRBV7-2; j_call: TRBJ2-5; d_call: NA; clone_size: NA; cdr3_nt: TGTGCCAGCAGCTTAAGAGGGACAGTGGGACCCCGGTCGGGAGCGGCCCAGTACTTC; cdr3_aa: CASSLRGTVGPRSGAAQYF
v_call: TRBV4-3; j_call: TRBJ2-7; d_call: NA; clone_size: NA; cdr3_nt: TGCGCCAGCAGCCAATTGGGTCCCCGGGGCGACTCCTACGAGCAGTACTTC; cdr3_aa: CASSQLGPRGDSYEQYF
v_call: TRBV7-9; j_call: TRBJ1-4; d_call: NA; clone_size: NA; cdr3_nt: TGTGCCAGCAGCTTATCCGGTGAAAAACTGTTTTTT; cdr3_aa: CASSLSGEKLFF
v_call: TRBV7-7; j_call: TRBJ2-7; d_call: NA; clone_size: once; cdr3_nt: TGTGCCAGCAGCTTACGGCTTAAGTACGAGCAGTACTTC; cdr3_aa: CASSLRLKYEQYF
v_call: TRBV12-2; j_call: TRBJ1-2; d_call: NA; clone_size: NA; cdr3_nt: TGTGCAAGTCGCTTAGCACCAGGGGGTGGTGGCTACACCTTC; cdr3_aa: CASRLAPGGGGYTF
v_call: TRBV6-5; j_call: TRBJ2-3; d_call: TRBD2; clone_size: NA; cdr3_nt: TGTGCCAGCAGTCCGGGACTAAACACAGATACGCAGTATTTT; cdr3_aa: CASSPGLNTDTQYF
v_call: TRBV7-8; j_call: TRBJ1-1; d_call: TRBD1; clone_size: once; cdr3_nt: TGTGCCAGCAGGGACAGGGACAGTAACACTGAAGCTTTCTTT; cdr3_aa: CASRDRDSNTEAFF
v_call: TRBV6-1; j_call: TRBJ2-3; d_call: TRBD1; clone_size: NA; cdr3_nt: TGTGCCAGCAGTGACGGGACAGCTAGCACAGATACGCAGTATTTT; cdr3_aa: CASSDGTASTDTQYF
v_call: TRBV9; j_call: TRBJ2-2; d_call: NA; clone_size: NA; cdr3_nt: TGTGCCAGCCGGACGGCGAACACCGGGGAGCTGTTTTTT; cdr3_aa: CASRTANTGELFF
v_call: TRBV6-5; j_call: TRBJ2-2; d_call: NA; clone_size: once; cdr3_nt: TGTGCCAGCAGTTCACGGCGGAACCGGGGCGGGGAGCTGTTTTTT; cdr3_aa: CASSSRRNRGGELFF
v_call: TRBV7-2; j_call: TRBJ1-4; d_call: TRBD1; clone_size: NA; cdr3_nt: TGTGCCACGCGCAGAGGCAGGGGGACTAATGAAAAACTGTTTTTT; cdr3_aa: CATRRGRGTNEKLFF
v_call: TRBV6-5; j_call: TRBJ1-1; d_call: NA; clone_size: NA; cdr3_nt: TGTGCCAGCAGTTACTACAGGGTGAACACTGAAGCTTTCTTT; cdr3_aa: CASSYYRVNTEAFF
v_call: TRBV4-1; j_call: TRBJ2-1; d_call: NA; clone_size: NA; cdr3_nt: TGCGCCAGCAGCCAAGACCCAGCGGAGGGATGGAATGAGCAGTTCTTC; cdr3_aa: CASSQDPAEGWNEQFF
v_call: TRBV9; j_call: TRBJ2-7; d_call: NA; clone_size: NA; cdr3_nt: TGTGCCAGCAGCCCCGCCGGCAACCCTTACGAGCAGTACTTC; cdr3_aa: CASSPAGNPYEQYF
v_call: TRBV27; j_call: TRBJ2-3; d_call: NA; clone_size: NA; cdr3_nt: TGTGCCAGCAGTACCGTACTAGTTGCCCCAGATACGCAGTATTTT; cdr3_aa: CASSTVLVAPDTQYF
v_call: TRBV28; j_call: TRBJ2-6; d_call: TRBD1; clone_size: NA; cdr3_nt: TGTGCCAGCAGTGACAGGGGGGGTATCTCTGGGGCCAACGTCCTGACTTTC; cdr3_aa: CASSDRGGISGANVLTF
v_call: TRBV9; j_call: TRBJ1-2; d_call: TRBD1; clone_size: NA; cdr3_nt: TGTGCCAGCAGCCCATCCCCGACAGGGAGGTCCTATGGCTACACCTTC; cdr3_aa: CASSPSPTGRSYGYTF
v_call: TRBV5-6; j_call: TRBJ2-7; d_call: NA; clone_size: NA; cdr3_nt: TGTGCCAGCAGCTTGGGAGGGACGAGCTCCTACGAGCAGTACTTC; cdr3_aa: CASSLGGTSSYEQYF
v_call: TRBV19; j_call: TRBJ2-1; d_call: NA; clone_size: NA; cdr3_nt: TGTGCCAGTAGTATGGGGGAGATGTTGAATGAGCAGTTCTTC; cdr3_aa: CASSMGEMLNEQFF
v_call: TRBV7-8; j_call: TRBJ2-5; d_call: TRBD2; clone_size: NA; cdr3_nt: TGTGCCAGCAGCTTAGTCGATACAGGACTAGCGGATCAAGAGACCCAGTACTTC; cdr3_aa: CASSLVDTGLADQETQYF